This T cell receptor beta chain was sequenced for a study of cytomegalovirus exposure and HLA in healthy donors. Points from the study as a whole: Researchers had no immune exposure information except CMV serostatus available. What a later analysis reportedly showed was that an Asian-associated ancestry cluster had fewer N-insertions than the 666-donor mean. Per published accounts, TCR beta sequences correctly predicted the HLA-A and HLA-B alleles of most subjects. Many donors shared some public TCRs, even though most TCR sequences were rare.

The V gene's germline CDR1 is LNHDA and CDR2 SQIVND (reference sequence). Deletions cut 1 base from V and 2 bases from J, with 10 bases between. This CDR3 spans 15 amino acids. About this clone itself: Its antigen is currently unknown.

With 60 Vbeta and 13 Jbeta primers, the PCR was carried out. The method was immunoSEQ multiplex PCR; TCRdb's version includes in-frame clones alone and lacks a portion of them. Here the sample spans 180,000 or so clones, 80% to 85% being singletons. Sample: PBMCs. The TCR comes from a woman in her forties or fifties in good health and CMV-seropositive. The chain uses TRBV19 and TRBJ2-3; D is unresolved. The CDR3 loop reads CASSIAEDFTDTQYF. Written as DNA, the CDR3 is TGTGCCAGTAGTATAGCCGAGGATTTCACAGATACGCAGTATTTT. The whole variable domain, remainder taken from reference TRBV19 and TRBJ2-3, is DGGITQSPKYLFRKEGQNVTLSCEQNLNHDAMYWYRQDPGQGLRLIYYSQIVNDFQKGDIAEGYSVSREKKESFPLTVTSAQKNPTAFYLCASSIAEDFTDTQYFGPGTRLTVL.